These 18 T cell receptor beta chains originate from one sample sequenced in a study of T-cell reconstitution after alpha-beta-depleted transplantation in children listed by TCRdb under 2016. Library construction relied on PCR. The sequencing machine was an Illumina HiSeq 2500. TCR libraries were prepared with molecular barcoding, using unique molecular identifiers to normalize TCRbeta repertoire quantification. The public sequencing data were trimmed at Q25 with fastp and processed into clonotypes with MiXCR by TCRdb, which kept only in-frame beta chains. Records with the same CDR3 protein are collapsed into one entry carrying the most frequent genes and DNA. In this sample the table shows hundreds of thousands of distinct CDR3 sequences, 13% of which occur a single time. The ten largest clones capture over 2% of the sample. The sample's treatment or condition, from its label and the paper: allogeneic hematopoietic cell transplantation with graft depleted of TCRalphabeta T cells and CD19 B cells.

Sequenced material: PBMCs, mostly from graft donor cells, taken 360 days after TCRalphabeta/CD19-depleted stem cell transplant. These receptors were collected from a male patient aged 5 to 17 who had a stem cell transplant for acute myeloid leukemia, so the T cells may come from the graft donor.

This clonotype has at least ten counts. The V call is TRBV20-1, the J call TRBJ2-1, with 9 positions matching TRBD2. The germline V gene encodes CDR1 DFQATT and CDR2 SNEGSKA (reference sequence). The ends lost 5 bases at V and 7 bases at J; junction bases unmatched: 6. CDR3 size: 13 residues. The CDR3 loop is CSAYPGLANEQFF. The CDR3 DNA sequence: TGCAGTGCTTATCCGGGACTAGCAAATGAGCAGTTCTTC.

This clonotype was detected only a few times. The rearrangement uses TRBV24-1 and TRBJ2-6, with D perhaps matching TRBD1 (5 bases). The CDR3 contains 18 residues. Germline CDR1 KGHDR, CDR2 SFDVKD. V dropped 3 bases and J dropped 0 bases, with 14 bases sitting between them. The DNA of the CDR3 is TGTGCCACCAGTGATCAGGGCCGCGTATCCTCTGGGGCCAACGTCCTGACTTTC. The encoded protein is CATSDQGRVSSGANVLTF.

This clonotype was counted once. Here the CDR3 omits its conserved ending phenylalanine or tryptophan, so a read error is the likely source. This rearrangement joins TRBV7-2 to TRBJ2-1; TRBD2 matches 11 bases. The V and J ends lost 0 bases and 4 bases, in that order; junction bases with no gene match: 5. The CDR3 consists of 17 residues. Germline lookup yields CDR1 SGHTA and CDR2 FQGNSA. This CDR3 is CASSLASGRAEYNEQFC. The DNA for the CDR3 is TGTGCCAGCAGCTTAGCTAGCGGGAGGGCCGAATACAATGAGCAGTTCTGC.

The chain has TRBV30 and TRBJ2-1; 9 bases fit TRBD1. The V segment lost 6 bases and the J segment 5 bases; nucleotides outside the gene matches: 11. The CDR3 sequence is 15 residues long. Germline V CDR1 and CDR2: GTSNPN, SVGIG (reference sequence). The CDR3 nucleotides are TGTGCCTGTATACCGGGACAGGGAAATAACAATGAGCAGTTCTTC. Its protein is CACIPGQGNNNEQFF.

In this sample, this clonotype turned up many times. This rearrangement joins TRBV6-1 to TRBJ2-1; 7 positions agree with TRBD1. The CDR3 extends over 15 amino acids. In germline, CDR1 is MNHNS, CDR2 SASEGT. J gave up 4 bases and V 6 bases, and 9 bases lay outside the gene matches. The CDR3 loop is CASSSTGTVYNEQFF. The CDR3 DNA follows: TGTGCCAGCAGCAGTACCGGGACAGTATACAATGAGCAGTTCTTC.

The chain couples TRBV28 to TRBJ2-5; 10 nucleotides match TRBD1. This CDR3 region has 16 residues. With V trimmed by 5 bases and J by 5 bases, 11 bases remained unmatched. Germline loops: CDR1 MDHEN, CDR2 SYDVKM. Here the CDR3 DNA reads TGTGCCAGCAGTCCTATGGGACAGGGGAAAAAGGAGACCCAGTACTTC. Encoded protein: CASSPMGQGKKETQYF.

This clonotype was found many times. V is TRBV5-1 and J is TRBJ2-1; 8 nucleotides agree with TRBD1. This CDR3 region has 14 residues. The germline CDR1 and CDR2 sequences are SGHRS and YFSETQ. The ends lost 4 bases at V and 4 bases at J; junction bases unmatched: 4. CDR3 sequence (DNA): TGCGCCAGCAGCCAGGGGGCGGGGTACAATGAGCAGTTCTTC. Translated: CASSQGAGYNEQFF.

In this sample, this clonotype turned up a few times. J is TRBJ2-7 and V is TRBV21-1; the DNA was not used to check the table's D call, TRBD2. TRBV21-1 is a pseudogene segment. CDR3 size: 15 residues. The CDR3 sequence is CASSPQASPSYEQYF. The CDR3, as DNA: TGTGCCAGCAGCCCACAGGCCTCCCCGTCCTACGAGCAGTACTTC.

In its sample, this clonotype was seen a few times. The chain uses TRBV5-1 and TRBJ2-7; D not certain. V dropped 2 bases and J dropped 10 bases, with 4 bases sitting between them. CDR1 is SGHRS, CDR2 YFSETQ, per germline. This CDR3 comprises 9 residues. Here the CDR3 reads CASSLFQYF. In nucleotides, the CDR3 is TGCGCCAGCAGCTTATTCCAGTACTTC.

The gene calls are TRBV18 and TRBJ2-1, with D possibly being TRBD1 or TRBD2 (6 bases each). This CDR3 is built from 15 residues. The ends were cut back, 6 bases at V and 10 bases at J, with 22 bases in the middle. The germline V gene encodes CDR1 KGHSH and CDR2 LQKENI. CDR3 amino acids: CASSRGMDSLEEQFF. The CDR3 DNA is TGTGCCAGCTCTCGCGGGATGGACAGTCTGGAAGAGCAGTTCTTC. Full variable domain (remainder filled in from reference TRBV18 and TRBJ2-1): NAGVMQNPRHLVRRRGQEARLRCSPMKGHSHVYWYRQLPEEGLKFMVYLQKENIIDESGMPKERFSAEFPKEGPSILRIQQVVRGDSAAYFCASSRGMDSLEEQFFGPGTRLTVL.

This chain links TRBV5-1 with TRBJ1-1; tentative D call: TRBD1 (6 bases). The CDR3 consists of 15 residues. V was clipped by 4 bases and J by 0 bases, with 13 bases between them. Germline V gene sequence: CDR1 SGHRS, CDR2 YFSETQ. CDR3 amino acids: CASSLTGMMNTEAFF. Here the CDR3 DNA reads TGCGCCAGCAGCCTCACAGGGATGATGAACACTGAAGCTTTCTTT.

This chain joins TRBV7-6 and TRBJ2-7; no clear D gene. Trimming pared 1 base from V and 5 bases from J, leaving 12 bases between. In germline, CDR1 is SGHVS, CDR2 FNYEAQ. The CDR3 sequence is 14 residues long. The CDR3 bases are TGTGCCAGCAGCTTAGGCCTAAAATCAGACGAGCAGTACTTC. Translating it yields CASSLGLKSDEQYF.

The chain is built from TRBV7-2 and TRBJ2-7, with D perhaps matching TRBD2 (5 bases). The germline V gene has CDR1 SGHTA and CDR2 FQGNSA. Deletions cut 5 bases from V and 1 base from J, with 21 bases between. The CDR3 spans 17 residues. In DNA form, the CDR3 reads TGTGCCAGCAGCCAAACTAGGACTCCCCAACTATCCTACGAGCAGTACTTC. It yields the protein CASSQTRTPQLSYEQYF.

The rearrangement links TRBV18 to TRBJ2-5, with 10 nucleotides matching TRBD1. Trimming removed 5 bases from V and 3 bases from J; junction bases left unmatched: 15. The CDR3 spans 18 residues. CDR1 and CDR2 from the germline V gene are KGHSH and LQKENI. The DNA of the CDR3 is TGTGCCAGCTCATCCGGAGTTGCCGGGACAGGGGCCGAAGAGACCCAGTACTTC. Translated: CASSSGVAGTGAEETQYF. Full variable domain (missing parts from reference TRBV18 and TRBJ2-5): NAGVMQNPRHLVRRRGQEARLRCSPMKGHSHVYWYRQLPEEGLKFMVYLQKENIIDESGMPKERFSAEFPKEGPSILRIQQVVRGDSAAYFCASSSGVAGTGAEETQYFGPGTRLLVL.

This clonotype was seen at least ten times. The V gene is TRBV9, the J gene TRBJ2-5; D perhaps matches TRBD2 (6 bases). V was trimmed by 3 bases and J by 3 bases, leaving 12 bases between them. Germline V gene data show CDR1 as SGDLS and CDR2 as YYNGEE. The CDR3 has 14 residues. The CDR3 nucleotides read TGTGCCAGCAGCGATCCGGGGGAGGAAGAGACCCAGTACTTC. The encoded protein is CASSDPGEEETQYF.

The gene calls are TRBV7-2 and TRBJ2-7; 8 positions match TRBD2. The CDR3 contains 15 residues. Germline V gene lookup returns CDR1 SGHTA and CDR2 FQGNSA. The V gene end was trimmed by 3 bases and the J gene end by 4 bases; junction bases not matched to a gene: 8. The CDR3 here is CASSFSNTSGYEQYF. The CDR3 DNA reads TGTGCCAGCAGCTTCTCAAATACTAGCGGATACGAGCAGTACTTC.

This rearrangement joins TRBV30 to TRBJ2-2; 9 bases match TRBD2. Trimming cost V 8 bases and J 2 bases; bases outside gene matches: 6. Germline assignment: CDR1 GTSNPN and CDR2 SVGIG (reference sequence). The CDR3 is made up of 14 amino acids. The CDR3 here is CAGSGSRNTGELFF. The CDR3 DNA reads TGTGCCGGTAGCGGGAGTAGAAACACCGGGGAGCTGTTTTTT.

This clonotype is a singleton in its sample. The genes are TRBV7-9 and TRBJ2-2; 8 bases map to TRBD1. The CDR3 spans 15 residues. Germline V gives CDR1 SEHNR, CDR2 FQNEAQ (reference sequence). With 4 bases clipped from V and 7 bases from J, the junction kept 8 bases outside the gene matches. The CDR3: CASSSGTGTIGELFF. As DNA, the CDR3 is TGTGCCAGCAGCTCGGGGACAGGAACAATCGGGGAGCTGTTTTTT.